The 26 T cell receptor beta chains below all came from one sample that was sequenced in a study of T cell responses to AZD1222 COVID-19 vaccine. TCRdb's copy holds only in-frame clones and misses some; the assay was immunoSEQ multiplex PCR. The sample has around 100,000 clones, more than 70% seen once. Sample: peripheral blood, taken 28 days after the second AZD1222 dose. The receptors come from an adult who received the AZD1222 COVID-19 vaccine.

V gene TRBV5-1 combines with J gene TRBJ1-3; TRBD1 is a possible D gene (6 bases). The germline CDR1 and CDR2 sequences are SGHRS and YFSETQ. The length of the CDR3 is 15 residues. The ends were cut back, 3 bases at V and 0 bases at J, with 10 bases in the middle. The CDR3: CASSSRGGSGNTIYF. The CDR3 DNA is TGCGCCAGCAGCTCTAGGGGGGGCTCTGGAAACACCATATATTTT.

The gene calls are TRBV10-2 and TRBJ1-5; D remains ambiguous. Trimming left V 3 bases short and J 4 bases short, with 10 bases between. This CDR3 is 14 amino acids long. The germline gives CDR1 WSHSY, CDR2 SAAADI. The CDR3 sequence: CASSDRVRNQPQHF. CDR3 sequence (DNA): TGCGCCAGCAGTGATAGGGTTCGGAATCAGCCCCAGCATTTT.

The rearrangement links TRBV5-6 to TRBJ2-3, with TRBD2 as a possible D gene (5 bases). V lost 1 base to trimming and J lost 6 bases, with 15 bases between them. Per the germline V gene, CDR1 is SGHDT and CDR2 is YYEEEE. The CDR3 totals 15 residues. CDR3 sequence (DNA): TGTGCCAGCAGCTTGTCCGCCCGGACGGGGGATACGCAGTATTTT. This gives the protein CASSLSARTGDTQYF. The entire variable domain, with the rest obtained from reference TRBV5-6 and TRBJ2-3, is as follows: DAGVTQSPTHLIKTRGQQVTLRCSPKSGHDTVSWYQQALGQGPQFIFQYYEEEERQRGNFPDRFSGHQFPNYSSELNVNALLLGDSALYLCASSLSARTGDTQYFGPGTRLTVL.

The chain carries TRBV24-1 and TRBJ2-3, with D unclear. Germline V lookup: CDR1 KGHDR, CDR2 SFDVKD. The V end lost 2 bases, the J end lost 3 bases, and 5 bases lay between the germline ends. The CDR3 runs to 13 residues. CDR3 loop: CATSDSVTDTQYF. The DNA of the CDR3 is TGTGCCACCAGTGATTCAGTGACAGATACGCAGTATTTT.

This CDR3 reads CASSVAGASGVVNEQFF. The CDR3 coding sequence is TGTGCCAGCAGCGTAGCAGGGGCTAGCGGGGTAGTCAATGAGCAGTTCTTC. V is TRBV9 and J is TRBJ2-1; 9 positions agree with TRBD2. This CDR3 is 17 amino acids long. Looked up from germline, CDR1 is SGDLS and CDR2 is YYNGEE. V shed 0 bases and J 6 bases; nucleotides not matched to a gene: 10.

This clone has a handful of counts. This chain connects TRBV19 to TRBJ1-5; the D is unclear. Per the germline V gene, CDR1 is LNHDA and CDR2 is SQIVND (reference sequence). This CDR3 region has 15 residues. V dropped 6 bases and J dropped 0 bases, with 12 bases sitting between them. CDR3 DNA sequence: TGTGCCAGTAGCCCGGGAGATCGTAGCAATCAGCCCCAGCATTTT. It encodes CASSPGDRSNQPQHF. The whole variable domain, remainder taken from reference TRBV19 and TRBJ1-5, is DGGITQSPKYLFRKEGQNVTLSCEQNLNHDAMYWYRQDPGQGLRLIYYSQIVNDFQKGDIAEGYSVSREKKESFPLTVTSAQKNPTAFYLCASSPGDRSNQPQHFGDGTRLSIL.

CDR3 loop: CAIRPPGQTYEQYF. In DNA, the CDR3 is TGTGCCATCAGGCCCCCGGGACAGACCTACGAGCAGTACTTC. This rearrangement joins TRBV10-3 to TRBJ2-7; 7 bases align to TRBD1. V shed 6 bases, J shed 2 bases, and the junction held 7 bases outside the gene matches. Germline V lookup: CDR1 ENHRY, CDR2 SYGVKD. The CDR3 extends over 14 amino acids.

CDR3 bases: TGTGCCAGCAGCCAAGGGGACGGGGTCGGCAATCAGCCCCAGCATTTT. Its translation: CASSQGDGVGNQPQHF. J is TRBJ1-5 and V is TRBV7-3; D perhaps matches TRBD1 (5 bases). Germline V gene data show CDR1 as SGHTA and CDR2 as FQGTGA. Between the trimmed V and J ends, which lost 5 bases and 2 bases, there was a span of 16 bases. The CDR3 has 16 amino acids.

The chain carries TRBV19 and TRBJ1-5; possible D gene TRBD1, 5 bases. The ends were cut back, 5 bases at V and 2 bases at J, with 7 bases in the middle. The CDR3 spans 13 residues. The germline V gene has CDR1 LNHDA and CDR2 SQIVND (reference sequence). The CDR3 nucleotides are TGTGCCAGTAGTCAGGGCGGCAATCAGCCCCAGCATTTT. It specifies CASSQGGNQPQHF.

J is TRBJ2-2 and V is TRBV5-4; 8 bases agree with TRBD2. The ends lost 4 bases at V and 0 bases at J; junction bases unmatched: 5. The CDR3 is 16 amino acids. CDR1 is SGHNT and CDR2 is YYREEE in the germline V gene (reference sequence). DNA for the CDR3: TGTGCCAGCAGCAACGGACTAGCTCCGAACACCGGGGAGCTGTTTTTT. Encoded protein: CASSNGLAPNTGELFF.

The chain uses TRBV29-1 and TRBJ1-2; a weak D match, TRBD1 (6 bases). The CDR3 sequence is 10 residues long. CDR1 SQVTM and CDR2 ANQGSEA come from the germline V gene. V dropped 3 bases and J dropped 8 bases, with 7 bases sitting between them. Here the CDR3 reads CSVDQGGYTF. The CDR3 coding sequence is TGCAGCGTTGACCAGGGGGGCTACACCTTC.

Here the CDR3 reads CASRFNEKLFF. CDR3 DNA: TGCGCCAGCAGGTTTAATGAAAAACTGTTTTTT. The chain uses TRBV23-1 and TRBJ1-4; unclear D gene. TRBV23-1 falls under the ORF class, with uncertain function. CDR3 length: 11 amino acids. V was clipped by 6 bases and J by 4 bases, with 3 bases between them.

The DNA of the CDR3 is TGTGCCAGCAGCGTAGAGACGGGACCCTACGAGCAGTACTTC. It encodes CASSVETGPYEQYF. The J gene is TRBJ2-7, the V gene TRBV9; D is perhaps TRBD1 or TRBD2 (5 bases each). Trimming took 0 bases from V and 2 from J, leaving 9 bases between them. This CDR3 comprises 14 residues. The germline gives CDR1 SGDLS, CDR2 YYNGEE.

The rearrangement uses TRBV3-1 (or the pseudogene TRBV3-2) and TRBJ2-2; D gene unclear. Trimming cost V 2 bases and J 6 bases, with 7 bases left between them. Germline assignment: CDR1 LGHDT and CDR2 YNNKEL (reference sequence). The CDR3 consists of 13 residues. The CDR3 DNA reads as TGTGCCAGCAGCCAACTCCTCGCCGGGGAGCTGTTTTTT. It codes for CASSQLLAGELFF.

In nucleotides, the CDR3 is TGTGCCAGCTCACCCGGGACAGCTAGCACAGATACGCAGTATTTT. This translates into CASSPGTASTDTQYF. This chain uses TRBV18 with TRBJ2-3, with 7 bases lining up with TRBD1. Germline CDR1 is KGHSH and CDR2 is LQKENI. The CDR3 is made up of 15 amino acids. The V segment lost 3 bases and the J segment 0 bases; nucleotides outside the gene matches: 3.

The rearrangement joins TRBV15 to TRBJ1-6; tentative D call: TRBD1 (5 bases). Trimming removed 3 bases at V and 6 bases at J, with 12 bases between. The CDR3 spans 15 residues. Germline CDR1 reads LNHNV; CDR2 reads YYDKDF (reference sequence). In nucleotides, the CDR3 is TGTGCCACCAGCAGCGAGGAGGGGCCTAATTCACCCCTCCACTTT. Its translation is CATSSEEGPNSPLHF. The whole variable domain, filled in from reference TRBV15 and TRBJ1-6, reads DAMVIQNPRYQVTQFGKPVTLSCSQTLNHNVMYWYQQKSSQAPKLLFHYYDKDFNNEADTPDNFQSRRPNTSFCFLDIRSPGLGDTAMYLCATSSEEGPNSPLHFGNGTRLTVT.

The rearrangement uses TRBV27 and TRBJ2-1; 7 nucleotides agree with TRBD1. Germline V CDR1 and CDR2: MNHEY, SMNVEV (reference sequence). The CDR3 extends over 14 amino acids. V lost 3 bases, J lost 7 bases, and 6 bases stayed unmatched. CDR3 bases: TGTGCCAGCAGTTTTGGGGACAGCCCTAATGAGCAGTTCTTC. Protein product: CASSFGDSPNEQFF.

J is TRBJ2-5 and V is TRBV29-1; weak D call: TRBD1 (7 bases). The germline V gene has CDR1 SQVTM and CDR2 ANQGSEA. The CDR3 totals 14 residues. Trimming removed 6 bases at V and 2 bases at J, with 16 bases between. In DNA form, the CDR3 reads TGCAGCGTCCTATTACAGGGGAGGCAAGAGACCCAGTACTTC. Protein: CSVLLQGRQETQYF.

This chain links TRBV18 with TRBJ2-4; D gene ambiguous. CDR3 length: 15 residues. V was pared by 3 bases and J by 0 bases, with 9 bases between. The germline gives CDR1 KGHSH, CDR2 LQKENI. The CDR3 region has the DNA TGTGCCAGCTCACCCCCAGGAGCAGCCAAAAACATTCAGTACTTC. Amino acids: CASSPPGAAKNIQYF.

This chain links TRBV5-1 with TRBJ1-2; D possibly corresponds to TRBD1 (6 bases). Per the germline V gene, CDR1 is SGHRS and CDR2 is YFSETQ. V was trimmed by 5 bases and J by 6 bases, leaving 23 bases between them. The CDR3 has 16 residues. CDR3 nucleotide sequence: TGCGCCAGCAGGACAGGCCCTGACGCCGCCGGTGATGGCTACACCTTC. Its translation: CASRTGPDAAGDGYTF.

This clone was counted only a few times. The genes are TRBV18 and TRBJ1-3; weak D call: TRBD1 (6 bases). Germline values: CDR1 KGHSH, CDR2 LQKENI. The V end was cut by 8 bases, the J end by 3 bases, with 17 bases between. CDR3 length: 15 residues. This CDR3 is CASLQGSANGNTIYF. Here the CDR3 DNA reads TGTGCCAGCCTTCAGGGGAGCGCTAATGGAAACACCATATATTTT.

In DNA, the CDR3 is TGTGCCTGGTTCAGGGGGCTTAGGGCTTTCTTT. Protein product: CAWFRGLRAFF. The chain carries TRBV30 and TRBJ1-1; 8 positions match TRBD1. Germline CDR1 GTSNPN, CDR2 SVGIG (reference sequence). V lost 5 bases and J lost 11; bases outside the gene matches: 7. This CDR3 comprises 11 residues.

The count of this clone is one. This CDR3 is CASSSTGGYGYTF. The CDR3 nucleotides read TGTGCCAGCAGCTCGACAGGGGGCTATGGCTACACCTTC. The chain combines TRBV7-2 with TRBJ1-2; 9 nucleotides line up with TRBD1. CDR3 size: 13 residues. Germline V CDR1 and CDR2: SGHTA, FQGNSA. Trimming cost V 4 bases and J 4 bases; bases outside gene matches: 1.

The CDR3 DNA reads as TGTGCCAGCAGCCAAAGCAGGGCTGCTTCACCCCTCCACTTT. Translating it yields CASSQSRAASPLHF. V gene TRBV3-1 (or the pseudogene TRBV3-2) combines with J gene TRBJ1-6, with D possibly TRBD1 on 5 matching bases. Trimming shortened V by 2 bases and J by 9 bases, and 11 bases separated the two germline ends. Per germline, CDR1 LGHDT and CDR2 YNNKEL (reference sequence). This CDR3 is built from 14 residues.

The CDR3 spells CASSLRGGNTGELFF. In DNA, the CDR3 is TGTGCCAGCAGCTTACGAGGGGGAAACACCGGGGAGCTGTTTTTT. This chain uses TRBV11-3 with TRBJ2-2; TRBD1 might be the D (6 bases). The CDR3 loop spans 15 amino acids. Trimming took off 2 bases at V and 2 bases at J, with 9 bases between the two ends. Germline assignment: CDR1 SGHNT and CDR2 YENEEA.

The chain recombines TRBV12-3 or TRBV12-4 with TRBJ1-1; D remains ambiguous. The length of the CDR3 is 12 residues. The V end lost 3 bases, the J end lost 4 bases, and 6 bases lay between the germline ends. CDR3 nucleotides: TGTGCCAGCAGTTTGGGAGTCACTGAAGCTTTCTTT. Translated, it gives CASSLGVTEAFF.